The 9 T cell receptor beta chains given below trace back to one sample, sequenced in a study of identical twins. One entry per CDR3 protein, called by TCRdb with MiXCR from the 5' RACE reads. The sample carries about 240,000 distinct CDR3 sequences, roughly 12% recorded once. The same data also contributed to another study, on yellow fever vaccine responses in identical twins.

Source material: memory (CD45RO+) T cells sorted from blood. Every receptor here comes from a woman aged 18-30 years in good health.

The genes are TRBV20-1 and TRBJ2-3; 8 bases line up with TRBD1. CDR3 size: 15 residues. With 5 bases clipped from V and 6 bases from J, the junction kept 13 bases outside the gene matches. CDR1 DFQATT and CDR2 SNEGSKA come from the germline V gene (reference sequence). CDR3 loop: CSAEAGRQGADTQYF. The CDR3 DNA reads TGCAGTGCTGAGGCTGGTCGCCAGGGGGCGGATACGCAGTATTTT.

This clonotype was seen a few times. The chain combines TRBV20-1 with TRBJ2-1; D call uncertain. The CDR3 consists of 15 residues. Trimming left V 0 bases short and J 5 bases short, with 14 bases between. CDR1 and CDR2 from the germline V gene are DFQATT and SNEGSKA (reference sequence). The CDR3 sequence is CSARDRVGWNNEQFF. The CDR3 DNA reads TGCAGTGCTAGAGATAGGGTGGGGTGGAACAATGAGCAGTTCTTC.

This clonotype was counted only a few times. The rearrangement joins TRBV5-5 to TRBJ1-5, with 7 bases fitting TRBD1. CDR3 length: 16 residues. Germline assignment: CDR1 SGHKS and CDR2 YYEKEE (reference sequence). Trimming took 0 bases from V and 2 from J; bases not matched to a gene: 5. Here the CDR3 reads CASSLGDRPGNQPQHF. CDR3 DNA sequence: TGTGCCAGCAGCTTGGGGGACAGACCCGGCAATCAGCCCCAGCATTTT.

The V gene is TRBV28, the J gene TRBJ2-7, with D possibly matching TRBD1 (5 bases). Germline V lookup: CDR1 MDHEN, CDR2 SYDVKM. V shed 7 bases and J shed 2 bases, with 15 bases lying between them. The CDR3 has 14 amino acids. The CDR3 sequence is CASTTTAITYEQYF. The DNA of the CDR3 is TGTGCCAGCACCACGACAGCGATTACCTACGAGCAGTACTTC.

This clonotype showed up many times. The V and J genes are TRBV10-3 and TRBJ2-7; D may be TRBD1 or TRBD2 (5 bases each). Per the germline V gene, CDR1 is ENHRY and CDR2 is SYGVKD. The CDR3 consists of 14 residues. The V and J ends lost 10 bases and 0 bases respectively, with 16 bases between them. In DNA form, the CDR3 reads TGTGCCACTCGCTGGGACGTTAGCTCCTACGAGCAGTACTTC. Translated, it gives CATRWDVSSYEQYF.

This clonotype appeared a few times. The gene calls are TRBV6-5 and TRBJ1-1; no definite D call. Trimming stripped 0 bases from V and 2 bases from J, with 10 bases between. Germline assignment: CDR1 MNHEY and CDR2 SVGAGI. The CDR3 contains 15 residues. CDR3 sequence: CASSYSNTANTEAFF. CDR3 sequence (DNA): TGTGCCAGCAGTTACTCGAATACGGCAAACACTGAAGCTTTCTTT.

This clonotype turned up a few times. V and J are TRBV12-3 or TRBV12-4 and TRBJ2-3; TRBD1 matches at 10 bases. The CDR3 runs to 14 residues. Unmatched junction bases numbered 8, after V lost 7 bases and J lost 7 bases. As DNA, the CDR3 is TGTGCCAGCACTGAGACAGGGGGCGGAAATACGCAGTATTTT. Its translation is CASTETGGGNTQYF.

Only a few counts were recorded for this clonotype. V gene TRBV27 combines with J gene TRBJ2-2, with D possibly being TRBD1 or TRBD2 (6 bases each). This CDR3 has 14 residues. The germline V gene encodes CDR1 MNHEY and CDR2 SMNVEV (reference sequence). The V end was cut by 3 bases, the J end by 8 bases, with 13 bases between. CDR3 nucleotides: TGTGCCAGCAGTTTGCTCGGGGGCGTGGGGGAGCTGTTTTTT. Translation: CASSLLGGVGELFF.

This clonotype occurred many times. The chain combines TRBV5-1 with TRBJ2-7; D possibly corresponds to TRBD1 (6 bases). The germline gives CDR1 SGHRS, CDR2 YFSETQ. This CDR3 has 12 amino acids. The V gene lost 8 bases and the J gene lost 0 bases, with 9 bases spanning the gap. Here the CDR3 reads CASRQDSYEQYF. The CDR3 bases are TGCGCCAGTCGACAGGACTCCTACGAGCAGTACTTC.